The 10 T cell receptor beta chains listed next were all sequenced from one sample in a study of persistence of HIV-infected CD4 T cells. The immunoSEQ assay was version 4, run in survey mode. Method: immunoSEQ multiplex PCR; TCRdb's copy keeps in-frame clones and lacks some. This repertoire shows 25,000 to 35,000 clones, 80% to 90% found once; its top ten account for 0.86%. Cells were stimulated with CMV-infected fibroblast lysates at 8 to 10 ug/mL. Memory cells lacking CD40L and CD69 with high CD45RO were sorted. Antigens of these TCRs are unknown. Specimen: CD4+ T cells sorted from PBMCs after approximately 19-hour stimulation, collected from a patient who received antiretroviral therapy. The receptors were gathered from an adult man with HIV who was CMV-seropositive.

The V call is TRBV5-1, the J call TRBJ2-5, with TRBD2 identical over 13 bases. Unmatched junction bases numbered 3, after V lost 4 bases and J lost 0 bases. This CDR3 comprises 16 residues. Germline-derived CDR1 and CDR2 are SGHRS and YFSETQ. CDR3 nucleotide sequence: TGCGCCAGCAGCACTGGACTAGCGGGGGACCAAGAGACCCAGTACTTC. This encodes CASSTGLAGDQETQYF.

The gene calls are TRBV5-1 and TRBJ2-3; possibly TRBD1 or TRBD2 for D (5 bases each). V shed 3 bases and J shed 0 bases, with 11 bases lying between them. Per germline, CDR1 SGHRS and CDR2 YFSETQ. CDR3 length: 15 amino acids. The CDR3: CASSYRDGSTDTQYF. The DNA of the CDR3 is TGCGCCAGCAGCTACCGGGACGGGAGCACAGATACGCAGTATTTT.

This chain links TRBV28 with TRBJ2-3; TRBD1 might be the D (5 bases). The CDR3 length is 14 residues. V was cut by 7 bases and J by 2 bases, with 13 bases left in between. Per germline, CDR1 MDHEN and CDR2 SYDVKM. The CDR3 region has the DNA TGTGCCAGCACCCTCGCCAGGGACACAGATACGCAGTATTTT. Translating gives CASTLARDTDTQYF. The variable domain in full, with the rest retrieved from reference TRBV28 and TRBJ2-3, is DVKVTQSSRYLVKRTGEKVFLECVQDMDHENMFWYRQDPGLGLRLIYFSYDVKMKEKGDIPEGYSVSREKKERFSLILESASTNQTSMYLCASTLARDTDTQYFGPGTRLTVL.

The chain employs TRBV7-6 and TRBJ2-2; no clear D gene. The CDR3 is made up of 13 amino acids. Trimming left V 5 bases short and J 0 bases short, with 4 bases between. CDR1 is SGHVS, CDR2 FNYEAQ, per germline. CDR3 DNA: TGTGCCAGCAGCCCAACGAACACCGGGGAGCTGTTTTTT. Translated: CASSPTNTGELFF.

In this sample, this clone turned up a few times. The chain couples TRBV6-4 to TRBJ1-1; D is ambiguous. Germline V gives CDR1 MRHNA, CDR2 SNTAGT. The CDR3 sequence is 13 residues long. Deletions cut 6 bases from V and 5 bases from J, with 13 bases between. Written as DNA, the CDR3 is TGTGCCAGCAGCTACAGTCGAGGGACTGAAGCTTTCTTT. Amino acids: CASSYSRGTEAFF.

V usage is TRBV6-6 and J usage is TRBJ1-6, with 9 bases aligning to TRBD1. V trimming: 3 bases; J trimming: 7 bases; junction bases outside the gene matches: 4. Per germline, CDR1 MNHNY and CDR2 SVGAGI (reference sequence). This CDR3 spans 15 amino acids. CDR3 bases: TGTGCCAGCAGTTATTTGGACAGGGGCAATTCACCCCTCCACTTT. Protein product: CASSYLDRGNSPLHF.

V gene TRBV28 combines with J gene TRBJ1-1; D is uncertain. CDR3 length: 12 amino acids. The V end was cut by 4 bases, the J end by 11 bases, with 14 bases between. Looked up from germline, CDR1 is MDHEN and CDR2 is SYDVKM. As DNA, the CDR3 is TGTGCCAGCAGTTCATGGGGTCTAAGGGCTTTCTTT. Protein: CASSSWGLRAFF.

The chain combines TRBV18 with TRBJ2-7; D remains unclear. Germline V gene lookup returns CDR1 KGHSH and CDR2 LQKENI. V was clipped by 5 bases and J by 2 bases, with 16 bases between them. CDR3 length equals 15 residues. The CDR3 loop reads CASSSDPHPTYEQYF. CDR3 DNA: TGTGCCAGCTCATCGGACCCACACCCCACCTACGAGCAGTACTTC.

CDR3 nucleotide sequence: TGTGCCAGCAGCCCCCGACCAGGGAACTACGAGCAGTACTTC. This encodes CASSPRPGNYEQYF. The V gene is TRBV3-1 (or the pseudogene TRBV3-2), the J gene TRBJ2-7, with D possibly matching TRBD1 (5 bases). Looked up from germline, CDR1 is LGHDT and CDR2 is YNNKEL (reference sequence). With 4 bases removed from V and 3 bases from J, the gap between germline ends came to 13 bases. The CDR3 is 14 amino acids.

The genes are TRBV7-8 and TRBJ2-2, with D possibly matching TRBD1 (6 bases). Germline lookup yields CDR1 SGHVS and CDR2 FQNEAQ. The CDR3 totals 16 residues. V was cut by 2 bases and J by 3 bases, with 13 bases left in between. Here the CDR3 DNA reads TGTGCCAGCAGCTTAAAACAGGACAGCCACACCGGGGAGCTGTTTTTT. Translated, it gives CASSLKQDSHTGELFF.